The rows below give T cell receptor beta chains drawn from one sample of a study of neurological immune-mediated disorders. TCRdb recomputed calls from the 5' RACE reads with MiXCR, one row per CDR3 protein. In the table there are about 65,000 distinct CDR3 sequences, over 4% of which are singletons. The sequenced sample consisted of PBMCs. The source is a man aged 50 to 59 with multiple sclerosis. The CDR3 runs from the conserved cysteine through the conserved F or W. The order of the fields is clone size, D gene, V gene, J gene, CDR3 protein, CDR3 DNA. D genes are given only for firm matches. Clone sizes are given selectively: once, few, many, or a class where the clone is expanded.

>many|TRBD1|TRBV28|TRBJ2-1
CASSWATGTGLNEQFF
TGTGCCAGCAGTTGGGCTACCGGGACAGGGCTCAATGAGCAGTTCTTC
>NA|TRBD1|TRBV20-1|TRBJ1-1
CSARGGRGRSTEAFF
TGCAGTGCCAGGGGAGGCAGGGGGCGGAGTACTGAAGCTTTCTTT
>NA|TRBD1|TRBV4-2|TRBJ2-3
CASSQDWAGGPTDTQYF
TGTGCCAGCAGCCAAGATTGGGCAGGGGGACCCACAGATACGCAGTATTTT
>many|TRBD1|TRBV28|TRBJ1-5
CASSSRTGLNQPQHF
TGTGCCAGCAGTTCCAGGACAGGGCTGAATCAGCCCCAGCATTTT
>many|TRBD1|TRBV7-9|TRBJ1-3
CAGIQTGQRNTIYF
TGTGCCGGGATACAAACGGGACAGAGAAACACCATATATTTT
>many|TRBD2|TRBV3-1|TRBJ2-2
CASSQVRSGGINTGELFF
TGTGCCAGCAGCCAAGTTAGATCGGGGGGAATAAACACCGGGGAGCTGTTTTTT
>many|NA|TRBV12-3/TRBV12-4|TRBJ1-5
CASSFQGINQPQHF
TGTGCCAGCAGTTTTCAGGGGATTAATCAGCCCCAGCATTTT
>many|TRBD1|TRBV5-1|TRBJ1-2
CASSHGQGARYGYTF
TGCGCCAGCAGCCACGGACAGGGGGCTCGTTATGGCTACACCTTC
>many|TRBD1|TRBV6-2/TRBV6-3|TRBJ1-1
CASSLGTGKTEAFF
TGTGCCAGCAGTCTCGGGACAGGGAAAACTGAAGCTTTCTTT
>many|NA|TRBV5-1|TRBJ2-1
CASSGGPYNEQFF
TGCGCCAGCAGCGGGGGGCCTTACAATGAGCAGTTCTTC
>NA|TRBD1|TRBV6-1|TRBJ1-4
CASRYRGNSEKLFF
TGTGCCAGCAGGTACAGGGGAAACAGTGAAAAACTGTTTTTT
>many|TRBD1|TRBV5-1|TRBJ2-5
CASSLITGTGGGTQYF
TGCGCCAGCAGCTTGATAACCGGGACAGGGGGAGGGACCCAGTACTTC
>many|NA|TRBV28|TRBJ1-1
CASSLTAEAFF
TGTGCCAGCAGTTTGACAGCCGAAGCTTTCTTT
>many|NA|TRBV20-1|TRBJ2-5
CSAADYSGGQTQYF
TGCAGTGCCGCGGATTACAGCGGTGGGCAGACCCAGTACTTC
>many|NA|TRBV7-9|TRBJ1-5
CASSRPGENQPQHF
TGTGCCAGCAGCCGTCCAGGGGAAAATCAGCCCCAGCATTTT
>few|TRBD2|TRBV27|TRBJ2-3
CASSSPTSPSTDTQYF
TGTGCCAGCAGTTCCCCGACTAGCCCGAGCACAGATACGCAGTATTTT
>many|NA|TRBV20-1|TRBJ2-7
CSARSARGKPYEQYF
TGCAGTGCTAGAAGCGCAAGGGGCAAACCCTACGAGCAGTACTTC
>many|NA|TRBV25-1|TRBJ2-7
CASSEIGGYEQYF
TGTGCCAGCAGTGAAATAGGCGGCTACGAGCAGTACTTC
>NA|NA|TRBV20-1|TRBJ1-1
CSALPGRMNTEAFF
TGCAGTGCGCTCCCAGGGAGGATGAACACTGAAGCTTTCTTT
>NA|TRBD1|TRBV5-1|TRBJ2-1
CASSLGRGPNYNEQFF
TGCGCCAGCAGCTTGGGTAGGGGGCCCAACTACAATGAGCAGTTCTTC
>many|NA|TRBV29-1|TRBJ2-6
CSALGEDGANVLTF
TGCAGTGCCCTCGGGGAGGACGGGGCCAACGTCCTGACTTTC
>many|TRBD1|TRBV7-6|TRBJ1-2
CASSPRDSRGSETF
TGTGCCAGCAGCCCTAGAGATTCCAGGGGGAGTGAGACCTTC
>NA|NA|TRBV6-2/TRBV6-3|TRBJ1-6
CASTLHNGSPLHF
TGTGCCAGCACCTTGCACAACGGTTCACCCCTCCACTTT
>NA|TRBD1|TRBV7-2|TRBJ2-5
CASSPGQQETKYF
TGTGCCAGCAGCCCGGGACAGCAAGAGACCAAGTACTTC
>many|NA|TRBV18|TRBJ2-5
CASSPPGQKETQYF
TGTGCCAGCTCACCACCTGGGCAGAAAGAGACCCAGTACTTC
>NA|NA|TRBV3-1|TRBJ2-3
CASSQRAGYTDTQYF
TGTGCCAGCAGCCAACGGGCAGGGTACACAGATACGCAGTATTTT
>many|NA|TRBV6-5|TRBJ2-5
CASSPYSGETQYF
TGTGCCAGCAGTCCCTATTCGGGAGAGACCCAGTACTTC
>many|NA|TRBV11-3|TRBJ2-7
CASSGDSSYEQYF
TGTGCCAGCAGCGGCGACAGTTCCTACGAGCAGTACTTC
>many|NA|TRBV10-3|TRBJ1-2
CAISSWAGDGYTF
TGTGCCATCAGTTCCTGGGCAGGAGATGGCTACACCTTC
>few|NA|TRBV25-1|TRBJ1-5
CATLDDPGRNQPQNF
TGTGCCACCCTTGACGACCCAGGGAGGAATCAGCCCCAGAATTTT
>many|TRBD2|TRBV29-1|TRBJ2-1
CSVGPSGLAAYNEQFF
TGCAGCGTTGGCCCCTCGGGACTAGCGGCCTACAATGAGCAGTTCTTC
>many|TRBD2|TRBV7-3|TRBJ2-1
CASSLKLPGGSGYNEQFF
TGTGCCAGCAGCTTAAAGCTCCCCGGGGGGAGTGGGTACAATGAGCAGTTCTTC
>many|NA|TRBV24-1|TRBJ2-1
CATSDVGQGTGNEQFF
TGTGCCACCAGTGATGTTGGGCAGGGGACGGGCAATGAGCAGTTCTTC
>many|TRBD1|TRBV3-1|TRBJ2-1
CASSQGTGTPFF
TGTGCCAGCAGCCAAGGGACAGGGACTCCGTTCTTC
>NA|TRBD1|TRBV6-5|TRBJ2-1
CASSQQGVAYNEQFF
TGTGCCAGCAGCCAGCAGGGGGTCGCCTACAATGAGCAGTTCTTC
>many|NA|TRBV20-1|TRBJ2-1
CSARGPFHEQFF
TGCAGTGCTAGAGGTCCCTTCCATGAGCAGTTCTTC
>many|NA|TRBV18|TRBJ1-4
CASSPGSNEKLFF
TGTGCCAGCTCACCAGGGAGTAATGAAAAACTGTTTTTT
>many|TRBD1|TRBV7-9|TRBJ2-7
CASSGQGFASYEQYF
TGTGCCAGCAGCGGACAGGGGTTCGCCTCCTACGAGCAGTACTTC
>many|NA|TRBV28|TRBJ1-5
CASSLPRPASNQPQHF
TGTGCCAGCAGCCTCCCCCGCCCAGCAAGCAATCAGCCCCAGCATTTT
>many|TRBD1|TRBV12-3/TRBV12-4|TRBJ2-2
CASSHRGLNTGELFF
TGTGCCAGCAGTCACAGGGGCCTGAACACCGGGGAGCTGTTTTTT
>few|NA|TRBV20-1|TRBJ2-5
CSARALEETQYF
TGCAGTGCTAGAGCGCTCGAAGAGACCCAGTACTTC
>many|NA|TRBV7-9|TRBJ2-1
CASTSVVGTTYNEQFF
TGTGCCAGCACCTCAGTGGTGGGGACAACTTACAATGAGCAGTTCTTC
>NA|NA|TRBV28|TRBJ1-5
CASSLFSGYQPQNF
TGTGCCAGCAGTTTATTTTCAGGGTATCAGCCCCAGAATTTT
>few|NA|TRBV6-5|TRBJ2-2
CASSNRDANTGELFF
TGTGCCAGCAGCAACCGGGACGCGAACACCGGGGAGCTGTTTTTT
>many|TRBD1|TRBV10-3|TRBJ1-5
CAISDRDSGGIGQHF
TGTGCCATCAGTGACCGGGACAGTGGGGGGATCGGCCAGCATTTT
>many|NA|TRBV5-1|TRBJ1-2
CASSSLNSGGASYGYTF
TGCGCCAGCAGCTCGCTAAATAGTGGGGGGGCGAGCTATGGCTACACCTTC
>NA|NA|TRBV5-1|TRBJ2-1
CASSSPSGLYNEQFF
TGCGCCAGCTCCTCACCCTCGGGGCTCTACAATGAGCAGTTCTTC
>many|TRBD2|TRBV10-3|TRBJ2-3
CAISDRLAGGSTQYF
TGTGCCATCAGTGATCGTCTAGCGGGGGGAAGTACGCAGTATTTT
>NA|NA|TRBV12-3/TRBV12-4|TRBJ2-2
CASRSTGNTGELFF
TGTGCCAGCAGGTCAACAGGGAACACCGGGGAGCTGTTTTTT
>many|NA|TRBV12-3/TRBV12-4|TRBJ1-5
CASSLSYQPQHF
TGTGCCAGCAGTTTAAGTTACCAGCCCCAGCATTTT
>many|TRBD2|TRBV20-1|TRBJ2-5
CSARVKWVPLSGEKETQYF
TGCAGTGCTAGAGTAAAATGGGTGCCCCTTAGCGGGGAGAAAGAGACCCAGTACTTC
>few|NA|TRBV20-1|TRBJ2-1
CSAMLNEQFF
TGCAGTGCTATGCTTAATGAGCAGTTCTTC
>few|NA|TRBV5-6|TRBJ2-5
CASSYGPNGGETQYF
TGTGCCAGCAGCTACGGGCCTAATGGGGGGGAGACCCAGTACTTC